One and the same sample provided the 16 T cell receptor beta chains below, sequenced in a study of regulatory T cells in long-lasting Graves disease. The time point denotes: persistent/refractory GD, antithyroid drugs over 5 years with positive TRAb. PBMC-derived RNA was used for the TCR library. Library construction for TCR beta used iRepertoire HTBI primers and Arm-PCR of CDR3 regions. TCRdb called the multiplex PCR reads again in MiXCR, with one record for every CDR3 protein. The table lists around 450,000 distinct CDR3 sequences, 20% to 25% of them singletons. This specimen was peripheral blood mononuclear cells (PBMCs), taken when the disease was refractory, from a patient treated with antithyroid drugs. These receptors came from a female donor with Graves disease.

The CDR3 sequence: CASSLTIQETQYF. DNA of the CDR3: TGTGCCAGCAGTTTAACTATTCAAGAGACCCAGTACTTC. V and J are TRBV27 and TRBJ2-5; unclear D gene. CDR1 is MNHEY and CDR2 is SMNVEV in the germline V gene (reference sequence). Trimming left V 2 bases short and J 2 bases short, with 6 bases between. The CDR3 is made up of 13 amino acids.

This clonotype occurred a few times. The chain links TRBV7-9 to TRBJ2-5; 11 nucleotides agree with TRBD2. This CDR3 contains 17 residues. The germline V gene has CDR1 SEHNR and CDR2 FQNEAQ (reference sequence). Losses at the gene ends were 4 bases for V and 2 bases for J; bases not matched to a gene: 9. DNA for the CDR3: TGTGCCAGCAGCTCTCTCGGGACTAGCGGCTATCAAGAGACCCAGTACTTC. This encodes CASSSLGTSGYQETQYF.

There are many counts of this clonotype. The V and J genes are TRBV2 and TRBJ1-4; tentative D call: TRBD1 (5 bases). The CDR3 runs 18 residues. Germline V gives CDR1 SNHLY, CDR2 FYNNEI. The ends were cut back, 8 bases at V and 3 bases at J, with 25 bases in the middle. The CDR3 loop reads CASLLLRQGLSSNEKLFF. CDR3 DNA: TGTGCCAGCCTCCTTTTGCGGCAGGGTCTTAGTTCTAATGAAAAACTGTTTTTT.

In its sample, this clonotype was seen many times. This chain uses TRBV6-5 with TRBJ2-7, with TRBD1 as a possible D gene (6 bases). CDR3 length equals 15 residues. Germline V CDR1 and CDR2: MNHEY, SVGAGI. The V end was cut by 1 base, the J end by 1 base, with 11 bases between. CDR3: CASSYYSGASYEQYF. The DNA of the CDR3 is TGTGCCAGCAGTTACTACTCAGGGGCATCCTACGAGCAGTACTTC.

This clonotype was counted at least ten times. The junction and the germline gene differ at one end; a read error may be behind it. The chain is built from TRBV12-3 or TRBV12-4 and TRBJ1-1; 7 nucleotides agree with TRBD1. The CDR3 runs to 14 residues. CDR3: CASSLGGRHTEAFF. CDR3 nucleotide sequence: TGTGCCAGCAGCTTAGGGGGCAGGCACACTGAAGCTTTCTTT.

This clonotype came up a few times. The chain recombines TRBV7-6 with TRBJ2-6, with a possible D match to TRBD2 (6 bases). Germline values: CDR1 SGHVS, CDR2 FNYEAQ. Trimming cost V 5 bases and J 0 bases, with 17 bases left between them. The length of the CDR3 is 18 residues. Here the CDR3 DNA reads TGTGCCAGCAGCCCTAGCACGGGACTGTACTCTGGGGCCAACGTCCTGACTTTC. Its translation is CASSPSTGLYSGANVLTF. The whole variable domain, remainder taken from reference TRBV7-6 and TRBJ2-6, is GAGVSQSPRYKVTKRGQDVALRCDPISGHVSLYWYRQALGQGPEFLTYFNYEAQQDKSGLPNDRFSAERPEGSISTLTIQRTEQRDSAMYRCASSPSTGLYSGANVLTFGAGSRLTVL.

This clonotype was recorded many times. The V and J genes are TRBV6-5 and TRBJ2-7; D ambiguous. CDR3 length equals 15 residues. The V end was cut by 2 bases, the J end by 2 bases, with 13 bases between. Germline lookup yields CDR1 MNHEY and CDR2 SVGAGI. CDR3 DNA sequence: TGTGCCAGCAGTTACGGGCAGGCTCGGCCCTACGAGCAGTACTTC. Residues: CASSYGQARPYEQYF.

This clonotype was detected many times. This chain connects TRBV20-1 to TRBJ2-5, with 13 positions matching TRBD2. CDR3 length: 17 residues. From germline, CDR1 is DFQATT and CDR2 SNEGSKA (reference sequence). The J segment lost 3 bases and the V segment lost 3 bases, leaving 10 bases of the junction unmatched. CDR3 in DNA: TGCAGTGCTAGCCGCCGGGGGGGACTAGCGGGGAAAGAGACCCAGTACTTC. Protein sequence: CSASRRGGLAGKETQYF.

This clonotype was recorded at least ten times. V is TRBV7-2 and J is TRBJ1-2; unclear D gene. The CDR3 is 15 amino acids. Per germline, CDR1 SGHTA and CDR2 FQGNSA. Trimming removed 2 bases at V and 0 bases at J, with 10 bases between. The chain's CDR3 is CASSLLGTTNYGYTF. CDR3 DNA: TGTGCCAGCAGCTTATTGGGTACGACTAACTATGGCTACACCTTC.

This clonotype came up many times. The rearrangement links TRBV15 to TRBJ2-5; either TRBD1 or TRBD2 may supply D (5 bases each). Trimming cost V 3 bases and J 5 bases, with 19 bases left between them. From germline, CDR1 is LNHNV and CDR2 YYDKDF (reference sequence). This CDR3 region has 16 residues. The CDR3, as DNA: TGTGCCACCAGCAGCCTTTCCGGGACCTCCGGCGAGACCCAGTACTTC. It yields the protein CATSSLSGTSGETQYF.

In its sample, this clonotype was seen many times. The CDR3 nucleotides read TGTGCCACCAGCAGGACGAGCGTTCAGTCAGGCGGGGAGCTGTTTTTT. It encodes CATSRTSVQSGGELFF. The chain carries TRBV15 and TRBJ2-2; D gene uncertain. Trimming left V 3 bases short and J 7 bases short, with 18 bases between. Germline-derived CDR1 and CDR2 are LNHNV and YYDKDF (reference sequence). CDR3 length: 16 amino acids.

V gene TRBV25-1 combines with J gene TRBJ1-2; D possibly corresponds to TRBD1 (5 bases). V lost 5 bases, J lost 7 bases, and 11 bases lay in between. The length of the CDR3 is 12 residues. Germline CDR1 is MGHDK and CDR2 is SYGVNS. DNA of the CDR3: TGTGCCAGCAGTTATCAGGGAGGTGGCTACACCTTC. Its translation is CASSYQGGGYTF.

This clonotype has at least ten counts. The CDR3 here is CASSLVVGSKQFF. In DNA, the CDR3 is TGTGCCAGCAGCTTAGTGGTGGGGTCGAAGCAGTTCTTC. The rearrangement uses TRBV11-1 and TRBJ2-1; D uncertain. Germline values: CDR1 SGHAT, CDR2 FQDESV (reference sequence). The CDR3 covers 13 residues. Trimming stripped 1 base from V and 11 bases from J, with 12 bases between.

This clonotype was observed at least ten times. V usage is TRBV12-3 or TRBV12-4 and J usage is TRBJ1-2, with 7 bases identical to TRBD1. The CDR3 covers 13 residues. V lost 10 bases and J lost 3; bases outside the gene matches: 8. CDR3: CAISQGVDYGYTF. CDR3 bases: TGTGCCATCTCCCAGGGGGTCGACTATGGCTACACCTTC.

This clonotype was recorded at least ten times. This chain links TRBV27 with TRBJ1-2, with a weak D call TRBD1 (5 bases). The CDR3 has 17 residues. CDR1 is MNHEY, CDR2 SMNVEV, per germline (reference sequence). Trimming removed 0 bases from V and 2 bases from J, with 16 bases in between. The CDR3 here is CASSLSLEEGTNYGYTF. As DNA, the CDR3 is TGTGCCAGCAGTTTATCACTTGAGGAAGGGACCAACTATGGCTACACCTTC.

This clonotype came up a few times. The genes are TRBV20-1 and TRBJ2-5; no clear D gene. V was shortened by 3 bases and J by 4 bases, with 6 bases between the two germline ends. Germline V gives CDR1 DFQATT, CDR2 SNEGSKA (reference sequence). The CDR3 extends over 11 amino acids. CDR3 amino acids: CSARVLETQYF. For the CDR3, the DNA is TGCAGTGCTAGGGTTCTAGAGACCCAGTACTTC.